This T cell receptor (beta chain) was profiled in a study of shared clonotypes between healthy human individuals. As for the study in general: Donor composition was a couple of women and three men, aged 18 to 49. Broader study findings: Sharing across four donors was highest in naive CD4 (about 5%) and lowest in memory CD8 (around 0.4%).

Selected positively for CCR7 and CD45RO-negative, naive CD8 cells excluded terminally differentiated effector memory CD45RA+ cells. It was 200 to 250 ng DNA, about 30,000 T cell genomes, that sorted-subset replicate PCRs used. Only in-frame clones appear in the TCRdb table, and some are missing; sequencing was by immunoSEQ multiplex PCR. The repertoire holds nearly 2 million clones, approximately 95% seen once, with roughly 1.2% in the top ten. As to this clone: Its specificity is not known.

Germline CDR1 is SGDLS and CDR2 is YYNGEE. This CDR3 comprises 15 residues. Trimming stripped 4 bases from V and 3 bases from J, with 17 bases between. This chain joins TRBV9 and TRBJ2-7; D ambiguous. Sequencing was performed on naive CD8+ T cells sorted from blood. The origin of this receptor is a man younger than 35 in good health. The CDR3: CASSRRGTPDYEQYF. The DNA of the CDR3 is TGTGCCAGCAGCCGTCGTGGTACTCCAGACTACGAGCAGTACTTC.